The 6 T cell receptor beta chains below all came from one sample that was sequenced in a study of a mutant IDH1 vaccine in newly diagnosed glioma (dated by TCRdb to about 2021). The protocol used for the library was the immunoSEQ multiplex PCR assay. Not all clones reach the TCRdb copy of this immuneACCESS table, which keeps in-frame sequences only. Checked studies attribute under half of the gap to unresolved V genes and leave the rest unexplained. The table for this sample lists 35,000 to 45,000 clones; about four fifths of them were counted only once. The ten largest clones capture around 6.5% of the sample. Reading the label with the study, this specimen's time point is: week 23, last vaccination. A 20-mer mutant IDH1 peptide at 300 micrograms in Montanide made up each vaccine dose, which was injected subcutaneously together with topical imiquimod. No antigens are known for them. The sequencing used PBMCs, collected from a glioma patient whose treatment included an IDH1 peptide vaccine. The receptors stem from a middle-aged woman with glioma. Some clones in this sample may be carry-over from other donors' samples.

The J gene is TRBJ1-2, the V gene TRBV20-1; D is unclear. Trimming shortened V by 6 bases and J by 4 bases, and 9 bases separated the two germline ends. Germline lookup yields CDR1 DFQATT and CDR2 SNEGSKA (reference sequence). The CDR3 runs to 11 residues. The CDR3 nucleotides are TGCAGTGCCCCTGGGGTCTATGGCTACACCTTC. Residues: CSAPGVYGYTF.

The gene calls are TRBV14 and TRBJ2-5, with D hard to call. Trimming left V 2 bases short and J 1 base short, with 5 bases between. The CDR3 is 13 amino acids. Germline V gives CDR1 SGHDN, CDR2 FVKESK. CDR3 DNA: TGTGCCAGCAGCCAATGGAGCCAAGAGACCCAGTACTTC. Encoded protein: CASSQWSQETQYF.

The rearrangement links TRBV10-3 to TRBJ2-2; D is perhaps TRBD2 (6 bases). The V end was cut by 6 bases, the J end by 2 bases, with 13 bases between. Germline V gene sequence: CDR1 ENHRY, CDR2 SYGVKD. This CDR3 contains 15 residues. CDR3 region: CAIRSGTSNTGELFF. The CDR3 DNA reads as TGTGCCATCAGATCCGGGACTTCTAACACCGGGGAGCTGTTTTTT.

The chain carries TRBV6-5 and TRBJ2-7; 9 bases are shared with TRBD1. The CDR3 has 14 residues. V lost 4 bases to trimming and J lost 1 base; unmatched junction nucleotides: 2. The germline V gene encodes CDR1 MNHEY and CDR2 SVGAGI. CDR3 nucleotides: TGTGCCAGCAGTTCCGGGACAGGGTCCTACGAGCAGTACTTC. This encodes CASSSGTGSYEQYF.

This chain joins TRBV14 and TRBJ2-7; the D gene is possibly TRBD2 (5 bases). V was pared by 6 bases and J by 2 bases, with 14 bases between. CDR3 length: 14 amino acids. CDR1 SGHDN and CDR2 FVKESK come from the germline V gene. The chain's CDR3 is CASSPAERTYEQYF. The CDR3 nucleotides are TGTGCCAGCAGTCCAGCGGAGCGTACCTACGAGCAGTACTTC.

The rearrangement links TRBV29-1 to TRBJ2-7, with D perhaps TRBD1 (6 bases). Germline V gene data show CDR1 as SQVTM and CDR2 as ANQGSEA. The CDR3 has 12 amino acids. With 6 bases removed from V and 5 bases from J, the gap between germline ends came to 14 bases. The CDR3 sequence is CSVGIQGNEQYF. The DNA of the CDR3 is TGCAGCGTAGGAATCCAGGGGAACGAGCAGTACTTC.